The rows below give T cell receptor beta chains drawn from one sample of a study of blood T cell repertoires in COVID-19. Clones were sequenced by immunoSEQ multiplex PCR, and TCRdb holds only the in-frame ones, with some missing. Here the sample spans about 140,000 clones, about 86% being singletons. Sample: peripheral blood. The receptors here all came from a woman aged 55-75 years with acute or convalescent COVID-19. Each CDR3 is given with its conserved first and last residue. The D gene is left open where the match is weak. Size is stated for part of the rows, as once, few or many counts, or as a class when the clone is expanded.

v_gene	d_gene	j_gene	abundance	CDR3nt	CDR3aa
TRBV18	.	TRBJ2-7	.	TGTGCCAGCTCAGAGACACGGTCCTACGAGCAGTACTTC	CASSETRSYEQYF
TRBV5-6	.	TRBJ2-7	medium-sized	TGTGCCAGCAGCTTTCCGACAGGCACCTACGAGCAGTACTTC	CASSFPTGTYEQYF
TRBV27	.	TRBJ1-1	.	TGTGCCAGCAGTGTCCCTATGAACACTGAAGCTTTCTTT	CASSVPMNTEAFF
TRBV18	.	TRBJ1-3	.	TGTGCCAGCTCAGATGAGGACAGCATCTCTGGAAACACCATATATTTT	CASSDEDSISGNTIYF
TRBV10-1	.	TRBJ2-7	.	TGCGCCAGCAGTGAGCCAATTATACAGGACGCCTACGAGCAGTACTTC	CASSEPIIQDAYEQYF
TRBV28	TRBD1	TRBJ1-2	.	TGTGCCAGCACCCGACCAGGGGGGCATGGCTACACCTTC	CASTRPGGHGYTF
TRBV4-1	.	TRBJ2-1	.	TGCGCCAGCAGCCCCATCCGTCGAGGTGAGCAGTTCTTC	CASSPIRRGEQFF
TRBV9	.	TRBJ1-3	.	TGTGCCAGCAGCGTAGTGCGGGATCCCTCTGGAAACACCATATATTTT	CASSVVRDPSGNTIYF
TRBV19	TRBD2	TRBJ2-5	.	TGTGCCAGTAGTATCTCGGCGGGGGGGCGCGAGGAGACCCAGTACTTC	CASSISAGGREETQYF
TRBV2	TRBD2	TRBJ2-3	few	TGTGCCAGCAGTTCAACGGGGGGGCCTCGGGATACGCAGTATTTT	CASSSTGGPRDTQYF
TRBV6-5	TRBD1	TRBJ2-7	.	TGTGCCAGCAGTTACTCGGGACAGGGACCCTACGAGCAGTACTTC	CASSYSGQGPYEQYF
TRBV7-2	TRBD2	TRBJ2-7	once	TGTGCCAGCAGTCCCCGGACTAGCAACTACGAGCAGTACTTC	CASSPRTSNYEQYF
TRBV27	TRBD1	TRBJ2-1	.	TGTGCCAGCACCAAAAGGGGACAGTCGGGATACAATGAGCAGTTCTTC	CASTKRGQSGYNEQFF
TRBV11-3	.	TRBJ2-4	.	TGTGCCAGCAGCTCCGCGGGACCTAGAGCCAAAAACATTCAGTACTTC	CASSSAGPRAKNIQYF
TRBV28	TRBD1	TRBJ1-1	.	TGTGCCAGCAGTGATCCGTACCGGGGACAGTGGAACACTGAAGCTTTCTTT	CASSDPYRGQWNTEAFF
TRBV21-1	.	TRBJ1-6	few	TGTGCCAGCAATCTACAGGGGAATTCACCCCTCCACTTT	CASNLQGNSPLHF
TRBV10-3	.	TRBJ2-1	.	TGTGCCATCGGCGGGGAAGGGCGCGGTGAGCAGTTCTTC	CAIGGEGRGEQFF
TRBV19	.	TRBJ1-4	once	TGTGCCAGTTACAGCGGTTCAACTAATGAAAAACTGTTTTTT	CASYSGSTNEKLFF
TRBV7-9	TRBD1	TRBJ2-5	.	TGTGCCAGCAGCTTGACAGGGGTAAAAGAGACCCAGTACTTC	CASSLTGVKETQYF
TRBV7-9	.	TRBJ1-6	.	TGTGCCAGCAGCTTAGACGGCTCCTATAATTCACCCCTCCACTTT	CASSLDGSYNSPLHF
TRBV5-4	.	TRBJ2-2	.	TGTGCCAGCAGCTTGCAAGCGGCGAACACCGGGGAGCTGTTTTTT	CASSLQAANTGELFF
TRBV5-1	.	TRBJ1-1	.	TGCGCCAGCCGCCAAGAGCAGGTTGTAACTGAAGCTTTCTTT	CASRQEQVVTEAFF
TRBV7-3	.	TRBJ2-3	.	TGTGCCAGCAGCTCTGACTTCAAGGGGACGCAGTATTTT	CASSSDFKGTQYF
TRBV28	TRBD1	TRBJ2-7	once	TGTGCCAGCAGTTTTTCCGGACAGGGGGCTGGAGAGCAGTACTTC	CASSFSGQGAGEQYF
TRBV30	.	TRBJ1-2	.	TGTGCCTGGCGTAGGGGCGGCTACACCTTC	CAWRRGGYTF
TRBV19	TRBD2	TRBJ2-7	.	TGTGCCAGTACTCCCGGGACTAGCGGGGGCCGAGGCTACGAGCAGTACTTC	CASTPGTSGGRGYEQYF
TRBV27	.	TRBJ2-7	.	TGTGCCAGCAGTTCGGGGGTCGGAGAGTCGGCCCCCTCCTACGAGCAGTACTTC	CASSSGVGESAPSYEQYF
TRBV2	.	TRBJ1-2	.	TGTGCCAGCAGGGCGGACAGCCCTAACCCGTACACCTTC	CASRADSPNPYTF
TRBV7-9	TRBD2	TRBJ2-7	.	TGTGCCAGCAGCTTCCCAAGACTAGCGGGCGAGCAGTACTTC	CASSFPRLAGEQYF